The 6 T cell receptor beta chains below were found in one sample sequenced in a study of T cells in Graves' hyperthyroidism and ophthalmopathy. The investigators amplified TCR beta CDR3 regions from RNA transcripts. First-round RT-PCR with HTBI primers amplified the TCR CDR3 region. TCRdb processed the multiplex PCR reads anew with MiXCR; each CDR3 protein has one entry. The table lists 600,000 or so distinct CDR3 sequences, approximately 15% of them singletons, with under 15% in the top ten. Material: blood. The receptors were sampled from a woman aged 45 to 65 with Graves' ophthalmopathy.

This clonotype showed up many times. The genes are TRBV12-3 or TRBV12-4 and TRBJ2-2; 10 bases match TRBD2. The V segment lost 3 bases and the J segment 4 bases; nucleotides outside the gene matches: 5. The CDR3 loop spans 16 amino acids. CDR3 sequence reads: CASSLGLAKITGELFF. The DNA for the CDR3 is TGTGCCAGCAGTTTGGGACTAGCGAAGATCACCGGGGAGCTGTTTTTT.

CDR3 protein: CASSIGRGSNTGELFF. As DNA, the CDR3 is TGTGCCAGTAGTATTGGGAGGGGCAGCAACACCGGGGAGCTGTTTTTT. The V call is TRBV19, the J call TRBJ2-2; 7 nucleotides agree with TRBD2. The V gene end was trimmed by 3 bases and the J gene end by 2 bases; junction bases not matched to a gene: 6. This CDR3 has 16 amino acids. The germline V gene has CDR1 LNHDA and CDR2 SQIVND (reference sequence).

This clonotype was seen many times. The chain joins TRBV6-1 to TRBJ2-3; no reliable D call. In germline, CDR1 is MNHNS, CDR2 SASEGT. The CDR3 length is 13 residues. V gave up 8 bases and J gave up 0 bases, with 9 bases separating them. CDR3 residues: CASGNPSTDTQYF. The CDR3 DNA reads TGTGCCAGCGGGAATCCTAGCACAGATACGCAGTATTTT.

This clonotype has just a few counts. This chain joins TRBV28 and TRBJ2-1; 8 nucleotides agree with TRBD1. The trim removed 6 bases at V and 8 bases at J, leaving 6 bases unmatched. Germline-derived CDR1 and CDR2 are MDHEN and SYDVKM. This CDR3 spans 13 amino acids. For the CDR3, the DNA is TGTGCCAGCAGCCAGGACAGGGTCCATGAGCAGTTCTTC. Translation: CASSQDRVHEQFF. The entire variable domain, with the rest obtained from reference TRBV28 and TRBJ2-1, is as follows: DVKVTQSSRYLVKRTGEKVFLECVQDMDHENMFWYRQDPGLGLRLIYFSYDVKMKEKGDIPEGYSVSREKKERFSLILESASTNQTSMYLCASSQDRVHEQFFGPGTRLTVL.

This clonotype was observed many times. This chain uses TRBV2 with TRBJ2-1, with D perhaps matching TRBD2 (6 bases). The V gene lost 8 bases and the J gene lost 6 bases, with 11 bases spanning the gap. CDR3 size: 12 residues. The germline V gene has CDR1 SNHLY and CDR2 FYNNEI. For the CDR3, the DNA is TGTGCCAGCGTCGGGGGTAGCAATGAGCAGTTCTTC. As protein: CASVGGSNEQFF.

This clonotype was observed a handful of times. This chain joins TRBV7-3 and TRBJ1-3, with unresolved D. This CDR3 contains 17 residues. Between the trimmed V and J ends, which lost 4 bases and 1 base, there was a span of 17 bases. CDR1 SGHTA and CDR2 FQGTGA come from the germline V gene. CDR3 sequence: CASSSTPDRLSGNTIYF. In nucleotides, the CDR3 is TGTGCCAGCAGCTCCACCCCGGACCGCCTATCTGGAAACACCATATATTTT. Complete variable domain (other parts from reference TRBV7-3 and TRBJ1-3): GAGVSQTPSNKVTEKGKYVELRCDPISGHTALYWYRQSLGQGPEFLIYFQGTGAADDSGLPNDRFFAVRPEGSVSTLKIQRTERGDSAVYLCASSSTPDRLSGNTIYFGEGSWLTVV.